This passage covers 13 T cell receptor delta chains from one sample sequenced in a study of gamma-delta chains in newborns, infants, children. TCRdb fed the reads to CATT. This table has 1,500 to 2,000 delta-chain clones, about 1.1% appearing once. Input material: blood. These receptor sequences come from a child who was a newborn, infant or young child, either healthy, febrile or measles-vaccinated (not recorded which).

A few counts support this clone. The translation of this DNA and the TCRdb protein of a much larger clone differ at residues 3 and 15, probably owing to a read error; the protein shown here is translated from the DNA. This sequence joins TRDV2 and TRDJ1; 9 bases line up with TRDD3. The CDR3 consists of 19 residues. Germline V gives CDR1 GEAIGNYY, CDR2 EKD. This CDR3 is CARDTVDWGSPRQEGKLIF. CDR3 bases: TGTGCCCGTGACACCGTCGACTGGGGGAGCCCAAGACAAGAGGGTAAACTCATCTTT.

Worth noting for this clone: This likely came from a read error, as a far larger clone is one base away. Other DNA sequences in this specimen translate into the identical CDR3. This chain's CDR3 is CALASLLGLKLIF. DNA of the CDR3: TGCGCCTTGGCAAGCTTACTGGGCCTGAAACTCATCTTT. The chain recombines TRDV3 with TRDJ1; TRDD3 might be the D (6 bases). The length of the CDR3 is 13 residues. From germline, CDR1 is TVYSNPD and CDR2 GDNSRS (reference sequence).

Turning to this clone: TCRdb assigns this DNA the protein of a much larger clone, which departs from its translation at residue 6; this likely reflects a read error, and the protein shown comes from translating the DNA. The chain recombines TRDV2 with TRDJ1; 8 bases line up with TRDD3. Trimming at V came to 3 bases and at J to 0 bases, leaving 11 bases not matched to a gene. The CDR3 consists of 17 residues. The germline V gene encodes CDR1 GEAIGNYY and CDR2 EKD. The CDR3, as DNA: TGTGCCTGTGACGAATTACTGGGGGCCCCGTACACCGATAAACTCATCTTT. This gives the protein CACDELLGAPYTDKLIF.

For this clone: TCRdb's entry gives the protein of a much larger clone, which mismatches this DNA's translation at residue 10, likely from a read error; the protein reported here is translated from the DNA. The chain couples TRDV2 to TRDJ3; 8 bases are a match to TRDD3. V gave up 0 bases and J gave up 0 bases; unmatched junction bases: 9. Germline CDR1 is GEAIGNYY and CDR2 is EKD. The CDR3 contains 20 residues. The CDR3 sequence: CACDTLLLGVSSWDTRQMFF. The CDR3 nucleotides are TGTGCCTGTGACACCCTCTTACTGGGGGTTAGCTCCTGGGACACCCGACAGATGTTTTTC.

This clone was found a few times. Translating this DNA gives a protein that differs at residue 18 from the TCRdb one, which belongs to a much larger clone; a read error is likely, and the protein shown is this translation. The V call is TRDV2, the J call TRDJ1, with 12 nucleotides matching TRDD3. The CDR3 contains 20 residues. CDR1 and CDR2 (germline): GEAIGNYY, EKD. CDR3 DNA: TGTGCCTGTGACCACGTCGGGCCTACTGGGGGATACTCAATACCCGATAAAATCATCTTT. Translating it yields CACDHVGPTGGYSIPDKIIF.

The sample holds a few counts of this clone. The likely explanation is a read error, given a far larger clone one base away. Other DNA variants within this sample encode the same CDR3. The chain joins TRDV1 to TRDJ3; D is possibly TRDD3 (6 bases). From germline, CDR1 is TSWWSYY and CDR2 QGS. This CDR3 has 20 amino acids. This CDR3 reads CALGDDGGWGSSWDTRQMFF. DNA for the CDR3: TGCGCTCTTGGGGACGACGGGGGTTGGGGATCCTCCTGGGACACCCGACAGATGTTTTTC.

This clone has only a few counts. TCRdb's listed protein matches a much larger clone and diverges from this DNA's translation at residue 3, likely through a read error; the protein shown comes from the DNA. The rearrangement joins TRDV2 to TRDJ1; TRDD3 agrees at 7 bases. The V gene end was trimmed by 7 bases and the J gene end by 4 bases; junction bases not matched to a gene: 11. The germline V gene encodes CDR1 GEAIGNYY and CDR2 EKD. The CDR3 extends over 14 amino acids. The CDR3 spells CAWFLVGEIDKLIF. The DNA of the CDR3 is TGTGCCTGGTTCTTGGTGGGGGAAATCGATAAACTCATCTTT.

This clone was found a few times. This DNA translates differently at residue 14 from the TCRdb protein, which is that of a much larger clone; a read error is likely, and the protein shown is the DNA's own translation. The chain has TRDV2 and TRDJ1; TRDD3 matches 12 bases. CDR1 and CDR2 (germline): GEAIGNYY, EKD. V gave up 1 base and J gave up 0 bases; unmatched junction bases: 11. This CDR3 contains 19 residues. The CDR3 DNA follows: TGTGCCTGTGACACTCTGCTGGGGGATACGAGGGGCAACACCGATAAACTCATCTTT. Protein: CACDTLLGDTRGNTDKLIF.

As regards this clone: TCRdb records a much larger clone's protein for this DNA, with a difference at residue 12 that likely arises from a read error; the protein given is the translation of the DNA. As DNA, the CDR3 is TGTGCCTGTGACCCCGTGGGCAGTTCGGAAGGGGACACCGATAAACTCATCTTT. This encodes CACDPVGSSEGDTDKLIF. The chain combines TRDV2 with TRDJ1; D gene uncertain. The ends were cut back, 3 bases at V and 0 bases at J, with 22 bases in the middle. The CDR3 runs to 18 residues. Germline values: CDR1 GEAIGNYY, CDR2 EKD.

This clone was observed a few times. This is likely an artifact of a read error, given a far larger clone one base away. The same CDR3 is also encoded by other DNA sequences in this sample. The chain links TRDV2 to TRDJ3, with D tentatively TRDD3 (5 bases). The CDR3 covers 18 residues. With 0 bases removed from V and 4 bases from J, the gap between germline ends came to 15 bases. The germline V gene has CDR1 GEAIGNYY and CDR2 EKD. CDR3 sequence: CACDTVMGRSWDTRQMFF. For the CDR3, the DNA is TGTGCCTGTGACACCGTGATGGGGAGATCTTGGGACACCCGACAGATGTTTTTC.

Only a few counts were recorded for this clone. TCRdb attributes to this sequence the protein of a much larger clone, which differs from the DNA translation at residue 3; a read error is likely, and the protein displayed is translated from the DNA. The V and J genes are TRDV2 and TRDJ3; tentative D call: TRDD3 (5 bases). The CDR3 loop spans 18 amino acids. Germline V gene sequence: CDR1 GEAIGNYY, CDR2 EKD. CDR3 loop: CAGDTVMGRSWDTRQMFF. The CDR3 region has the DNA TGTGCCGGTGACACCGTGATGGGGAGATCCTGGGACACCCGACAGATGTTTTTC.

A note on this clone: A far larger clone is one nucleotide away, so this likely arose from a read error. Other DNA variants within this sample encode the same CDR3. This chain joins TRDV2 and TRDJ2; D possibly uses TRDD2 or TRDD3 (6 bases each). Germline V gene data show CDR1 as GEAIGNYY and CDR2 as EKD. The CDR3 spans 15 residues. The CDR3 here is CACDSLLPGAAQLFF. The DNA for the CDR3 is TGTGCCTGTGACTCGCTCCTACCTGGGGCAGCTCAACTCTTCTTT.

As concerns this clone: The protein given by TCRdb reflects a much larger clone and differs at residue 8 from this DNA's translation, likely from a read error; the protein shown is the DNA's translation. V is TRDV2 and J is TRDJ2; a possible D gene is TRDD2 (6 bases). V gave up 3 bases and J gave up 6 bases, with 16 bases separating them. The germline CDR1 and CDR2 sequences are GEAIGNYY and EKD. The CDR3 loop spans 15 amino acids. The CDR3 bases are TGTGCCTGTGACTCGCTCCTACTTGGGGCAGCACAACTCTTCTTT. Encoded protein: CACDSLLLGAAQLFF.